The 12 T cell receptor beta chains given below trace back to one sample, sequenced in a study of T cell responses to AZD1222 COVID-19 vaccine. Libraries were prepared by immunoSEQ multiplex PCR; TCRdb keeps only in-frame clonotypes and omits some of them. The repertoire has 180,000 or so clones, roughly 91% of them found once; the top ten carry 1.6%. The source material was peripheral blood, sampled on day 0 of AZD1222 vaccination. The receptors come from an adult in good health.

The V gene is TRBV30, the J gene TRBJ1-5; D not resolved. Germline V gives CDR1 GTSNPN, CDR2 SVGIG (reference sequence). V was trimmed by 2 bases and J by 1 base, leaving 9 bases between them. The CDR3 contains 14 residues. CDR3 in DNA: TGTGCCTGGAGTCCTACGGGGAGCAATCAGCCCCAGCATTTT. This sequence encodes CAWSPTGSNQPQHF. The full variable domain, its missing parts supplied by reference TRBV30 and TRBJ1-5, is SQTIHQWPATLVQPVGSPLSLECTVEGTSNPNLYWYRQAAGRGLQLLFYSVGIGQISSEVPQNLSASRPQDRQFILSSKKLLLSDSGFYLCAWSPTGSNQPQHFGDGTRLSIL.

The rearrangement uses TRBV5-5 and TRBJ1-1, with D maybe TRBD1 (6 bases). Germline V gives CDR1 SGHKS, CDR2 YYEKEE (reference sequence). This CDR3 is 16 amino acids long. With 4 bases removed from V and 0 bases from J, the gap between germline ends came to 16 bases. CDR3 DNA sequence: TGTGCCAGCAGCCCAGAGTGGGGGACACTGAACACTGAAGCTTTCTTT. Amino acids: CASSPEWGTLNTEAFF.

This sequence joins TRBV5-6 and TRBJ2-7, with D unclear. The CDR3 runs 13 residues. V was clipped by 5 bases and J by 2 bases, with 11 bases between them. Germline values: CDR1 SGHDT, CDR2 YYEEEE. CDR3 sequence reads: CASSAWLAYEQYV. As DNA, the CDR3 is TGTGCCAGCAGTGCCTGGCTAGCCTACGAGCAGTACGTC.

The gene calls are TRBV10-3 and TRBJ1-1, with D maybe TRBD1 (5 bases). This CDR3 region has 13 residues. The germline V and J ends were trimmed by 6 bases and 1 base, with 9 bases remaining between them. In germline, CDR1 is ENHRY, CDR2 SYGVKD. The CDR3 here is CAIRVTENTEAFF. The CDR3 bases are TGTGCCATCAGGGTGACAGAGAACACTGAAGCTTTCTTT.

The J gene is TRBJ2-3, the V gene TRBV6-4, with TRBD2 as a possible D gene (5 bases). The CDR3 extends over 14 amino acids. Germline loops: CDR1 MRHNA, CDR2 SNTAGT. V was shortened by 4 bases and J by 4 bases, with 12 bases between the two germline ends. The CDR3 DNA reads as TGTGCCAGCAGTGCATCAATGGAGGCAGATACGCAGTATTTT. It encodes CASSASMEADTQYF.

The count of this clone is one. The V call is TRBV7-3, the J call TRBJ2-2, with 8 nucleotides matching TRBD2. This CDR3 has 15 amino acids. Looked up from germline, CDR1 is SGHTA and CDR2 is FQGTGA. Trimming cost V 2 bases and J 6 bases; bases outside gene matches: 5. In nucleotides, the CDR3 is TGTGCCAGCAGCTTATCAGGAGCGGGGGCCGGGGAGCTGTTTTTT. As protein: CASSLSGAGAGELFF. Filled out from reference TRBV7-3 and TRBJ2-2, the complete variable domain reads GAGVSQTPSNKVTEKGKYVELRCDPISGHTALYWYRQSLGQGPEFLIYFQGTGAADDSGLPNDRFFAVRPEGSVSTLKIQRTERGDSAVYLCASSLSGAGAGELFFGEGSRLTVL.

The chain couples TRBV2 to TRBJ1-1, with D possibly being TRBD1 (5 bases). The V end lost 2 bases, the J end lost 2 bases, and 9 bases lay between the germline ends. Germline-derived CDR1 and CDR2 are SNHLY and FYNNEI. This CDR3 spans 14 amino acids. The CDR3 nucleotides are TGTGCCAGCAGTGAACATGGGGGTAACACTGAAGCTTTCTTT. It encodes CASSEHGGNTEAFF.

This sequence joins TRBV9 and TRBJ1-3; 7 bases agree with TRBD1. CDR3 length: 14 amino acids. Germline CDR1 and CDR2: SGDLS and YYNGEE. With 4 bases clipped from V and 7 bases from J, the junction kept 8 bases outside the gene matches. In DNA form, the CDR3 reads TGTGCCAGCAGCCCAGACAGGGCCGGGAACACCATATATTTT. It translates to CASSPDRAGNTIYF.

The chain is built from TRBV7-2 and TRBJ2-1; 9 positions match TRBD1. This CDR3 comprises 13 residues. After removal of 5 bases from V and 9 bases from J, the junction contained 5 bases not matched to a gene. Germline CDR1 is SGHTA and CDR2 is FQGNSA. DNA for the CDR3: TGTGCCAGCAGCGGACAGGGGTACGGTGAGCAGTTCTTC. It encodes CASSGQGYGEQFF.

As concerns this clone: A junction end diverges from the germline sequence, so it may reflect a read error. V gene TRBV7-2 combines with J gene TRBJ2-5; 7 positions match TRBD1. The CDR3 sequence is 15 residues long. From germline, CDR1 is SGHTA and CDR2 FQGNSA. The CDR3 here is CASSLGGSPIETQYF. DNA of the CDR3: TGTGCCAGCAGTTTAGGGGGCAGCCCCATAGAGACCCAGTACTTC.

This clone was observed a single time. The V call is TRBV5-6, the J call TRBJ2-4; no reliable D call. Trimming removed 3 bases from V and 1 base from J, with 8 bases in between. Per germline, CDR1 SGHDT and CDR2 YYEEEE. The CDR3 is 14 residues long. CDR3 amino acids: CASSSGTAKNIQYF. The CDR3 DNA follows: TGTGCCAGCAGCTCGGGTACTGCCAAAAACATTCAGTACTTC.

The gene calls are TRBV28 and TRBJ1-6; D is perhaps TRBD1 (6 bases). In germline, CDR1 is MDHEN, CDR2 SYDVKM. CDR3 length: 17 residues. The V and J ends lost 3 bases and 6 bases respectively, with 18 bases between them. The CDR3: CASSLLNFGTSNSPLHF. Here the CDR3 DNA reads TGTGCCAGCAGTTTGTTAAATTTCGGGACAAGTAATTCACCCCTCCACTTT.